This T cell receptor beta chain was identified during a study of T cell responses to AZD1222 COVID-19 vaccine. Comments on this clone: Its antigen is not identified. Other DNA sequences of this sample code for an identical CDR3.

V lost 0 bases and J lost 6; bases outside the gene matches: 0. CDR3 length: 14 amino acids. CDR1 is MRHNA and CDR2 is SNTAGT in the germline V gene. Produced via immunoSEQ multiplex PCR; TCRdb's table is partial and in-frame only. This repertoire shows some 150,000 clones, approximately 90% found once; its top ten account for approximately 1.8%. Findings and limits, study-wide: Among those given AZD1222, only five to seven were seropositive at baseline. Donors were mostly white British, more females; clonal diversity possibly underestimated. Every sample of the repertoires postdated the peak T cell response. Spike-specific TCR breadth and depth went up after people got two AZD1222 doses.

The specimen was peripheral blood, collected on day 0 of AZD1222 vaccination. This chain uses TRBV6-4 with TRBJ2-1; 9 bases align to TRBD1. This receptor was identified in an adult in good health. The CDR3 DNA sequence: TGTGCCAGCAGTGACTCGACAGGGGGCAATGAGCAGTTCTTC. It codes for CASSDSTGGNEQFF.